These 24 T cell receptor beta chains were sequenced from one sample in a study of T cell responses to AZD1222 COVID-19 vaccine. TCRdb's copy holds only in-frame clones and misses some; the assay was immunoSEQ multiplex PCR. The sample includes 93,000 or so clones, over 70% of them seen just once. Sequencing used peripheral blood, obtained on day 0 of AZD1222 vaccination. These receptor sequences come from an adult in good health.

The rearrangement links TRBV18 to TRBJ2-1; D might be TRBD1 or TRBD2, each matching 5 bases. The CDR3 runs 14 residues. Germline V gene sequence: CDR1 KGHSH, CDR2 LQKENI. V gave up 3 bases and J gave up 5 bases, with 11 bases separating them. CDR3 coding DNA: TGTGCCAGCTCACCCCCAGGGCGGGACAATGAGCAGTTCTTC. Translation gives CASSPPGRDNEQFF. Together with reference TRBV18 and TRBJ2-1, the CDR3 gives the full variable domain: NAGVMQNPRHLVRRRGQEARLRCSPMKGHSHVYWYRQLPEEGLKFMVYLQKENIIDESGMPKERFSAEFPKEGPSILRIQQVVRGDSAAYFCASSPPGRDNEQFFGPGTRLTVL.

The gene calls are TRBV18 and TRBJ2-5; 8 bases align to TRBD1. The CDR3 covers 15 residues. Germline V gene lookup returns CDR1 KGHSH and CDR2 LQKENI. V trimming: 4 bases; J trimming: 5 bases; junction bases outside the gene matches: 9. This CDR3 reads CASSLRTGRDETQYF. The DNA of the CDR3 is TGTGCCAGCTCACTAAGGACAGGGCGGGACGAGACCCAGTACTTC.

The chain carries TRBV3-1 (or the pseudogene TRBV3-2) and TRBJ2-5; perhaps TRBD2 as D (6 bases). This CDR3 has 14 amino acids. V dropped 4 bases and J dropped 5 bases, with 14 bases sitting between them. Germline CDR1 LGHDT, CDR2 YNNKEL (reference sequence). CDR3 in DNA: TGTGCCAGCAGCCCGGACGGGGGTCGGGAGACCCAGTACTTC. Translated: CASSPDGGRETQYF.

The rearrangement links TRBV11-2 to TRBJ1-2, with D perhaps TRBD1 (5 bases). V was clipped by 1 base and J by 4 bases, with 13 bases between them. The CDR3 covers 15 residues. The germline CDR1 and CDR2 sequences are SGHAT and FQNNGV. This chain's CDR3 is CASSLALTAFYGYTF. The CDR3 DNA follows: TGTGCCAGCAGCTTAGCTCTGACAGCCTTCTATGGCTACACCTTC.

This clone occurred once. The gene calls are TRBV7-2 and TRBJ1-1; 7 bases map to TRBD1. The length of the CDR3 is 14 residues. CDR1 is SGHTA, CDR2 FQGNSA, per germline. The J segment lost 10 bases and the V segment lost 2 bases, leaving 10 bases of the junction unmatched. The CDR3 sequence is CASSLIQGGLLAFF. As DNA, the CDR3 is TGTGCCAGCAGCTTAATTCAAGGGGGCCTTTTAGCTTTCTTT.

The rearrangement uses TRBV12-5 and TRBJ1-1; 7 positions agree with TRBD1. Germline lookup yields CDR1 LGHNT and CDR2 FRNRAP. The CDR3 length is 14 residues. Trimming cost V 0 bases and J 7 bases; bases outside gene matches: 5. CDR3 amino acids: CASGLVPGQVEAFF. CDR3 bases: TGTGCTAGTGGTTTGGTACCCGGACAGGTTGAAGCTTTCTTT.

This chain joins TRBV6-5 and TRBJ1-2; TRBD1 aligns across 7 bases. Germline V CDR1 and CDR2: MNHEY, SVGAGI. V gave up 4 bases and J gave up 7 bases; unmatched junction bases: 12. The CDR3 is 15 amino acids. This chain's CDR3 is CASSSGTEGISGYTF. The CDR3 DNA sequence: TGTGCCAGCAGTTCTGGGACAGAGGGCATTTCTGGCTACACCTTC.

The V and J genes are TRBV6-5 and TRBJ2-7; D perhaps matches TRBD2 (5 bases). The germline CDR1 and CDR2 sequences are MNHEY and SVGAGI. V was shortened by 5 bases and J by 7 bases, with 12 bases between the two germline ends. CDR3 length equals 12 residues. CDR3 DNA: TGTGCCAGCAGTCCTCACCGGGAAGAGCAGTACTTC. Translated: CASSPHREEQYF.

The chain couples TRBV27 to TRBJ2-5; 7 nucleotides line up with TRBD2. The V and J ends lost 6 bases and 3 bases, in that order; junction bases with no gene match: 7. The germline CDR1 and CDR2 sequences are MNHEY and SMNVEV (reference sequence). The CDR3 runs 14 residues. CDR3 protein: CASSLAGPKETQYF. The CDR3 DNA follows: TGTGCCAGCAGCTTAGCGGGCCCAAAAGAGACCCAGTACTTC.

This sequence joins TRBV19 and TRBJ1-2; D is possibly TRBD1 (6 bases). The ends were cut back, 4 bases at V and 6 bases at J, with 15 bases in the middle. This CDR3 spans 14 amino acids. Germline lookup yields CDR1 LNHDA and CDR2 SQIVND (reference sequence). Written as DNA, the CDR3 is TGTGCCAGTAGTAAAGCCCTAGGGGGAAATGGCTACACCTTC. Its translation: CASSKALGGNGYTF. The full variable domain, in which reference TRBV19 and TRBJ1-2 provide the parts outside the CDR3, is DGGITQSPKYLFRKEGQNVTLSCEQNLNHDAMYWYRQDPGQGLRLIYYSQIVNDFQKGDIAEGYSVSREKKESFPLTVTSAQKNPTAFYLCASSKALGGNGYTFGSGTRLTVV.

The rearrangement links TRBV11-3 to TRBJ1-1; 8 bases agree with TRBD1. J lost 5 bases, V lost 4 bases, and 3 bases had no gene match. Germline loops: CDR1 SGHNT, CDR2 YENEEA. The CDR3 runs 13 residues. The CDR3 protein is CASSWGQETEAFF. The CDR3 coding sequence is TGTGCCAGCAGCTGGGGACAGGAGACTGAAGCTTTCTTT.

The table lists this clone with a count of one. The rearrangement joins TRBV4-3 to TRBJ2-1; D tentatively fits TRBD1 or TRBD2 (6 bases each). CDR1 and CDR2 (germline): LGHNA, YSLEER. Between the trimmed V and J ends, which lost 1 base and 7 bases, there was a span of 11 bases. This CDR3 is built from 14 residues. DNA for the CDR3: TGCGCCAGCAGCCAAGGGGGGGCCGTGAATGAGCAGTTCTTC. The encoded protein is CASSQGGAVNEQFF.

The sample holds one count of this clone. The rearrangement links TRBV19 to TRBJ2-1, with TRBD2 identical over 12 bases. Unmatched junction bases numbered 1, after V lost 3 bases and J lost 1 base. In germline, CDR1 is LNHDA, CDR2 SQIVND (reference sequence). The length of the CDR3 is 16 residues. The CDR3 sequence is CASSMGTSGSYNEQFF. The DNA of the CDR3 is TGTGCCAGTAGTATGGGGACTAGCGGGTCCTACAATGAGCAGTTCTTC.

The V gene is TRBV13, the J gene TRBJ2-2; 7 positions match TRBD2. V lost 4 bases and J lost 6; bases outside the gene matches: 5. The CDR3 sequence is 14 residues long. CDR1 is PRHDT and CDR2 is FYEKMQ in the germline V gene (reference sequence). DNA for the CDR3: TGTGCCAGCAGCTCGCAGCGGGGCCCCGGGGAGCTGTTTTTT. This codes for CASSSQRGPGELFF. The variable domain in full, with the rest retrieved from reference TRBV13 and TRBJ2-2, is AAGVIQSPRHLIKEKRETATLKCYPIPRHDTVYWYQQGPGQDPQFLISFYEKMQSDKGSIPDRFSAQQFSDYHSELNMSSLELGDSALYFCASSSQRGPGELFFGEGSRLTVL.

The J gene is TRBJ2-3, the V gene TRBV5-5; D unclear. The V and J ends lost 4 bases and 0 bases respectively, with 6 bases between them. Germline CDR1 reads SGHKS; CDR2 reads YYEKEE (reference sequence). The CDR3 runs to 13 residues. The CDR3 loop reads CASSTPSTDTQYF. CDR3 nucleotide sequence: TGTGCCAGCAGCACCCCTAGCACAGATACGCAGTATTTT.

This chain links TRBV28 with TRBJ1-2; tentative D call: TRBD1 (5 bases). Trimming pared 3 bases from V and 13 bases from J, leaving 15 bases between. CDR1 and CDR2 from the germline V gene are MDHEN and SYDVKM. The length of the CDR3 is 12 residues. CDR3 sequence: CASSLGQFTATF. As DNA, the CDR3 is TGTGCCAGCAGTTTGGGGCAGTTCACGGCCACCTTC.

The gene calls are TRBV6-5 and TRBJ1-1; no reliable D call. CDR1 and CDR2 from the germline V gene are MNHEY and SVGAGI. The CDR3 spans 12 residues. Trimming left V 8 bases short and J 0 bases short, with 7 bases between. CDR3 sequence reads: CASGNMNTEAFF. Here the CDR3 DNA reads TGTGCCAGCGGAAATATGAACACTGAAGCTTTCTTT.

The V and J genes are TRBV28 and TRBJ1-4; 7 nucleotides align to TRBD1. Germline loops: CDR1 MDHEN, CDR2 SYDVKM. The ends lost 7 bases at V and 3 bases at J; junction bases unmatched: 8. The CDR3 runs to 15 residues. CDR3 loop: CASTNSGGPNEKLFF. For the CDR3, the DNA is TGTGCCAGCACCAATTCAGGGGGACCTAATGAAAAACTGTTTTTT.

CDR3 DNA sequence: TGTGCCAGTAGTATGATGTCGGGTTCCAACTATGGCTACACCTTC. It is translated as CASSMMSGSNYGYTF. V is TRBV19 and J is TRBJ1-2; no reliable D call. CDR1 and CDR2 (germline): LNHDA, SQIVND (reference sequence). This CDR3 is 15 amino acids long. The V end was cut by 3 bases, the J end by 2 bases, with 13 bases between. The full variable domain, completed using reference TRBV19 and TRBJ1-2, is DGGITQSPKYLFRKEGQNVTLSCEQNLNHDAMYWYRQDPGQGLRLIYYSQIVNDFQKGDIAEGYSVSREKKESFPLTVTSAQKNPTAFYLCASSMMSGSNYGYTFGSGTRLTVV.

This clone was seen just once. The chain joins TRBV28 to TRBJ2-1; 7 bases are a match to TRBD2. V dropped 6 bases and J dropped 6; count of bases not matched to a gene: 11. Germline assignment: CDR1 MDHEN and CDR2 SYDVKM. CDR3 length equals 15 residues. The CDR3 region is CASRISGISANEQFF. CDR3 bases: TGTGCCAGCAGAATAAGCGGGATCTCTGCCAATGAGCAGTTCTTC.

The gene calls are TRBV3-1 (or the pseudogene TRBV3-2) and TRBJ1-5; D remains unclear. The V gene's germline CDR1 is LGHDT and CDR2 YNNKEL (reference sequence). Trimming pared 1 base from V and 3 bases from J, leaving 10 bases between. CDR3 length: 15 amino acids. CDR3 region: CASSQACQNNQPQHF. The CDR3 DNA reads as TGTGCCAGCAGCCAAGCGTGCCAGAACAATCAGCCCCAGCATTTT.

CDR3 sequence: CASRRHGTSGLSAETQYF. In DNA form, the CDR3 reads TGCGCCAGCCGGAGACACGGGACTAGCGGGCTTTCGGCGGAGACCCAGTACTTC. The V gene is TRBV4-1, the J gene TRBJ2-5; 12 bases align to TRBD2. The CDR3 runs 18 residues. V shed 8 bases and J 5 bases; nucleotides not matched to a gene: 18. The germline gives CDR1 MGHRA, CDR2 YSYEKL.

This clone has only one observation. This sequence joins TRBV7-2 and TRBJ2-1; TRBD2 matches 10 bases. V was clipped by 6 bases and J by 0 bases; unmatched bases: 8. CDR1 and CDR2 from the germline V gene are SGHTA and FQGNSA. This CDR3 has 17 amino acids. CDR3 DNA: TGTGCCAGCAGGAAACCGGGACTAGCGAGCTCCTACAATGAGCAGTTCTTC. As protein: CASRKPGLASSYNEQFF.

About this clone itself: This CDR3 is missing its conserved last phenylalanine or tryptophan, likely due to a read error. The DNA is left out, because the CDR3 cannot be placed on it with certainty; the CDR3 is given as TCRdb lists it. The rearrangement links TRBV23-1 to TRBJ1-4; the DNA was not used to check the table's D call, TRBD1. TRBV23-1 is marked as an open reading frame, function uncertain. Ends included, the CDR3 has 10 residues. This chain's CDR3 is CATPRTGRVL.